This T cell receptor (beta chain) was identified in a study of human T cells and chemical hapten exposure. This clonotype was detected a few times. TCRdb ran MiXCR on the RACE reads and lists one entry per CDR3 protein. There are tens of thousands of distinct CDR3 sequences in the sample; around 7.9% occur only once, and 3% to 4.5% lies in the top ten. As for time point: patch test 2, 6 weeks after DPC sensitization. Treatment of the sample: therapeutic diphenylcyclopropenone sensitization with weekly scalp DPC. The receptor comes from a woman in her 50s with alopecia areata. Some clones in this sample may be carry-over from other donors' samples. The material was whole blood, obtained in connection with sensitization to the hapten diphenylcyclopropenone (DPC).

The DNA for the CDR3 is TGTGCCAGCAGTTCCACTTTGACTAGCGGGGGGGGGTTTTCCTACAATGAGCAGTTCTTC. This codes for CASSSTLTSGGGFSYNEQFF. The chain combines TRBV28 with TRBJ2-1; TRBD2 matches at 14 bases. The CDR3 loop spans 20 amino acids. V shed 4 bases, J shed 1 base, and the junction held 12 bases outside the gene matches. Germline V gene lookup returns CDR1 MDHEN and CDR2 SYDVKM.